A single sample is the source of the 3 T cell receptor beta chains below, sequenced in a study of T-cell reconstitution after alpha-beta-depleted transplantation in children. The library targeted TCRbeta and was prepared with unique molecular identifiers. MiXCR was run by TCRdb on the PCR reads, yielding one entry per CDR3 protein. This table has more than 400,000 distinct CDR3 sequences, 43% appearing once. Sequenced material: PBMCs, taken before TCRalphabeta/CD19-depleted stem cell transplant. The receptors come from a girl aged 2 to 10 with aplastic anemia, due to receive a stem cell transplant.

This clonotype came up a few times. This rearrangement joins TRBV7-9 to TRBJ1-1, with D perhaps TRBD1 (5 bases). CDR1 and CDR2 (germline): SEHNR, FQNEAQ (reference sequence). The CDR3 spans 14 residues. Trimming cost V 3 bases and J 1 base, with 9 bases left between them. CDR3 bases: TGTGCCAGCAGCTTGGGACGGGAGAACACTGAAGCTTTCTTT. Amino acid sequence: CASSLGRENTEAFF.

The chain employs TRBV20-1 and TRBJ2-1; tentative D call: TRBD2 (5 bases). The CDR3 extends over 18 amino acids. CDR1 DFQATT and CDR2 SNEGSKA come from the germline V gene (reference sequence). V gave up 0 bases and J gave up 4 bases, with 22 bases separating them. The CDR3 DNA sequence: TGCAGTGCTAGAGATGATACCCCAGGACTGGTAAAGTACAATGAGCAGTTCTTC. Translating gives CSARDDTPGLVKYNEQFF.

The rearrangement links TRBV4-2 to TRBJ2-3; the D call may be TRBD1 or TRBD2 (5 bases each). Germline V gene lookup returns CDR1 LGHNA and CDR2 YNFKEQ. Trimming removed 5 bases at V and 0 bases at J, with 12 bases between. The CDR3 loop spans 15 amino acids. CDR3 residues: CASSSDGGSTDTQYF. DNA of the CDR3: TGTGCCAGCAGCTCGGATGGGGGAAGCACAGATACGCAGTATTTT.